This T cell receptor (beta chain) appears in the sequencing data of a study of immune evolution from preneoplasia to lung adenocarcinoma. For the study at large: HLA loss of heterozygosity: approximately 7.5% AIS, 15% MIA, approximately 31% ADC, none AAH. Findings and caveats of the study: Top clone share appeared to fall from AAH through AIS, MIA, adenocarcinoma.

V dropped 0 bases and J dropped 5; count of bases not matched to a gene: 6. The CDR3 extends over 15 amino acids. Per the germline V gene, CDR1 is LGHNA and CDR2 is YNFKEQ. As to this clone: Its matching antigen is unknown.

Here immunoSEQ multiplex PCR was the method, and the copy in TCRdb shows in-frame clones only, minus some. The repertoire includes about 5,900 clones, roughly 83% of them detected once, and 2.5% to 3% sits in the top ten. The sequenced sample consisted of FFPE lung adenocarcinoma in situ tissue. This sequence originates from an older donor with lung adenocarcinoma. The chain links TRBV4-2 to TRBJ2-5; the match to TRBD2 covers 7 bases. CDR3 sequence reads: CASSQEGAGSETQYF. CDR3 coding DNA: TGTGCCAGCAGCCAAGAGGGAGCGGGAAGTGAGACCCAGTACTTC.